This section outlines one TCR beta chain sequence together with its context. Its specificity is not known. The data belong to a study of T-cell memory formation after mild COVID-19. Turning to the study itself: The study found TCR clusters largely donor specific. Findings and limits, study-wide: For contracting clones, CD4+ ones sat mainly in CM and EM, CD8+ in EMRA. Clones contracting over day 15 to 85 were CD4/CD8 balanced, with later expanders leaning CD4+. In pre-infection memory, a portion of responding clones appeared, which suggested that cross-reactive memory joined.

TCRdb re-called the 5' RACE reads through MiXCR, storing one row per CDR3 protein. Of a few hundred thousand distinct CDR3 sequences in the sample, 25% to 30% were seen once. This CDR3 spans 15 amino acids. The J segment lost 6 bases and the V segment lost 3 bases, leaving 5 bases of the junction unmatched. Germline lookup yields CDR1 LNHDA and CDR2 SQIVND (reference sequence). The receptor's source is an adult woman who had mild COVID-19 (a few samples of this study predate the infection). Cell type and time point are not known. The sequenced sample was PBMCs or a T cell subset sorted from them (not recorded which). The chain has TRBV19 and TRBJ2-1, with TRBD2 matching over 10 bases. The CDR3 nucleotides are TGTGCCAGTAGTATGATGAGCGGGGGGGCCAATGAGCAGTTCTTC. Its translation is CASSMMSGGANEQFF.